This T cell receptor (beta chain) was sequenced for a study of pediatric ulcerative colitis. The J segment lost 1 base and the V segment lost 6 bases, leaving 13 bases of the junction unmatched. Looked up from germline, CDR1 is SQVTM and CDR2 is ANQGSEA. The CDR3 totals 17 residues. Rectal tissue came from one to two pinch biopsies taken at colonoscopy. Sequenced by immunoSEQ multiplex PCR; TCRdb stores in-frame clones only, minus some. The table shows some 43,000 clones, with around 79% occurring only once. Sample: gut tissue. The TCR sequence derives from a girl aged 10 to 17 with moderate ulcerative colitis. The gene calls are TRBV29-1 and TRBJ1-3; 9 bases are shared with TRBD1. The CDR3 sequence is CSVTGTGSPTSGNTIYF. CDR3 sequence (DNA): TGCAGCGTGACCGGGACAGGGAGCCCAACTTCTGGAAACACCATATATTTT.